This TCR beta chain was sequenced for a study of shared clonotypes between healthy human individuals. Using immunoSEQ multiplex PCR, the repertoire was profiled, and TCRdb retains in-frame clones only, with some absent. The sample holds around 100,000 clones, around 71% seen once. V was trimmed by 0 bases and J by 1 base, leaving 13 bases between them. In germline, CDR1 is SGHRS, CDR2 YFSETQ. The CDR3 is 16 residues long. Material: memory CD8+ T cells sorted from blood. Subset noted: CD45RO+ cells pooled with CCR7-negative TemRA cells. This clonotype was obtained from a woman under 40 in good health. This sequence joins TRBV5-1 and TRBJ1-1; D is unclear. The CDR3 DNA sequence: TGCGCCAGCAGCTTGGGACCATCCGTCGGGAACACTGAAGCTTTCTTT. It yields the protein CASSLGPSVGNTEAFF.